Shown below are 5 T cell receptor beta chains from a single sample sequenced in a study of blood T cell repertoires in COVID-19. Profiling relied on immunoSEQ multiplex PCR, and the TCRdb table lists in-frame clones only, not all of them. This table has 200,000 to 300,000 clones, approximately 90% appearing once. What was sequenced was peripheral blood. All receptors derive from a woman in her 40s who had recovered from COVID-19.

The rearrangement links TRBV30 to TRBJ1-5; D is possibly TRBD1 (6 bases). Trimming shortened V by 4 bases and J by 6 bases, and 22 bases separated the two germline ends. CDR1 and CDR2 from the germline V gene are GTSNPN and SVGIG (reference sequence). CDR3 size: 16 residues. The CDR3 reads CAWTPRGTGWGQPQHF. CDR3 in DNA: TGTGCCTGGACTCCCCGTGGTACAGGGTGGGGTCAGCCCCAGCATTTT.

The chain couples TRBV4-3 to TRBJ2-2; 14 bases are shared with TRBD2. V trimming: 0 bases; J trimming: 5 bases; junction bases outside the gene matches: 8. CDR3 size: 19 residues. Germline lookup yields CDR1 LGHNA and CDR2 YSLEER. This CDR3 reads CASSQDPPTSGRGTGELFF. For the CDR3, the DNA is TGCGCCAGCAGCCAAGACCCTCCGACTAGCGGGAGGGGGACCGGGGAGCTGTTTTTT.

The chain uses TRBV30 and TRBJ1-3, with 7 bases fitting TRBD1. Germline V gene data show CDR1 as GTSNPN and CDR2 as SVGIG (reference sequence). V shed 5 bases and J 4 bases; nucleotides not matched to a gene: 5. This CDR3 is built from 13 residues. DNA of the CDR3: TGTGCCTGGGAGACAGGGCTCGGAAACACCATATATTTT. Protein sequence: CAWETGLGNTIYF. Drawing the rest from reference TRBV30 and TRBJ1-3, the complete variable domain is SQTIHQWPATLVQPVGSPLSLECTVEGTSNPNLYWYRQAAGRGLQLLFYSVGIGQISSEVPQNLSASRPQDRQFILSSKKLLLSDSGFYLCAWETGLGNTIYFGEGSWLTVV.

The chain joins TRBV7-9 to TRBJ2-5, with 8 nucleotides matching TRBD2. J lost 5 bases, V lost 4 bases, and 9 bases had no gene match. In germline, CDR1 is SEHNR, CDR2 FQNEAQ (reference sequence). The CDR3 extends over 15 amino acids. CDR3 DNA: TGTGCCAGCAGCTCACGAGCGGGAGTGGGGGAGACCCAGTACTTC. It translates to CASSSRAGVGETQYF.

The rearrangement joins TRBV5-6 to TRBJ1-4, with D possibly TRBD1 on 6 matching bases. Germline CDR1 is SGHDT and CDR2 is YYEEEE. The CDR3 is 14 residues long. Trimming removed 4 bases at V and 8 bases at J, with 15 bases between. The CDR3 reads CASSRAGEWEKLFF. The CDR3 DNA reads as TGTGCCAGCAGCCGGGCAGGGGAATGGGAAAAACTGTTTTTT.